Here is one T cell receptor (beta chain) with its context. Its antigen is as yet unknown. The data are from a study of cytomegalovirus exposure and HLA in healthy donors. Study-wide findings and caveats: Another analysis was done later, and it associated approximately 17,000 TCR beta sequences with HLA alleles at 0.05 false discovery rate. Through in vitro validation, three CMV-associated chains were shown to be specific for CMV antigens.

These donors counted as nominally healthy when sampled, but unrecorded immune exposures were likely. Vbeta (60) and Jbeta (13) primers were used in the PCR. Libraries were prepared by immunoSEQ multiplex PCR; TCRdb keeps only in-frame clonotypes and omits some of them. The sample lists 150,000 to 200,000 clones, roughly 85% occurring once. In germline, CDR1 is SGHVS, CDR2 FQNEAQ. Trimming took off 0 bases at V and 6 bases at J, with 15 bases between the two ends. This CDR3 has 16 residues. Sequencing was done on a sample of PBMCs. The chain employs TRBV7-8 and TRBJ1-5, with D possibly TRBD1 on 6 matching bases. The clonotype originates from a woman between 25 and 40 years old in good health and CMV-seropositive. Written as DNA, the CDR3 is TGTGCCAGCAGCTTAGCAGTAGGGGGGGGTTCTCAGCCCCAGCATTTT. Translation gives CASSLAVGGGSQPQHF.